Presented here are 10 T cell receptor beta chains from one specimen sequenced in a study of blood T cells in healthy people across ages. Primers used in a second PCR of roughly 6 to 12 cycles were a sample-barcoded 5' primer and a J-beta primer mix. TCRdb fed the 5' RACE reads into MiXCR, producing one record per CDR3 protein. This sample carries around 1,700,000 distinct CDR3 sequences, approximately 30% of them seen once, and the ten largest clones take 7.7%. Sequenced material: blood. These receptors all stem from a woman younger than 45 in good health.

This chain joins TRBV29-1 and TRBJ1-1; D is unresolved. The CDR3 is made up of 13 amino acids. Germline values: CDR1 SQVTM, CDR2 ANQGSEA. The V and J ends lost 2 bases and 1 base respectively, with 8 bases between them. CDR3 sequence: CSVEWVQNTEAFF. The CDR3, as DNA: TGCAGCGTTGAATGGGTCCAGAACACTGAAGCTTTCTTT.

This clonotype came up once. This may come from a read error, since a much larger clone is one base off. The chain uses TRBV29-1 and TRBJ1-2, with D possibly matching TRBD1 (6 bases). CDR3 size: 13 residues. Germline CDR1 and CDR2: SQVTM and ANQGSEA. V lost 2 bases and J 10 bases, leaving 17 bases between the germline ends. The CDR3 loop is CSVESIRGWDYTF. CDR3 DNA sequence: TGCAGCGTTGAATCCATCAGGGGCTGGGACTACACCTTC.

This clonotype was counted a few times. The gene calls are TRBV7-2 and TRBJ2-4, with a possible D match to TRBD1 (6 bases). The J call may be wrong; the DNA end is better matched by TRBJ2-5. Germline assignment: CDR1 SGHTA and CDR2 FQGNSA. CDR3 length: 13 amino acids. The DNA for the CDR3 is TGTGCCAGCAGCTCTGACAGGCTTGAGACCCAGTACTTC. Translating it yields CASSSDRLETQYF.

This clonotype was seen ten or more times. The CDR3 bases are TGTGCCATCAGTGGTCGACAGGGAAACTACGAGCAGTACTTC. This codes for CAISGRQGNYEQYF. The chain is built from TRBV10-3 and TRBJ2-7; TRBD1 agrees at 7 bases. Germline CDR1 is ENHRY and CDR2 is SYGVKD. This CDR3 contains 14 residues. V was clipped by 4 bases and J by 3 bases; unmatched bases: 6.

This clonotype was recorded a few times. The chain has TRBV21-1 and TRBJ2-7; the D call TRBD1 from the table was never checked on the DNA. TRBV21-1 is a pseudogene locus. CDR3 length: 16 residues. This CDR3 reads CASSKGAGQSSYEQYF. CDR3 DNA sequence: TGTGCCAGCAGCAAAGGGGCAGGGCAGAGCTCCTACGAGCAGTACTTC.

This clonotype was seen repeatedly, ten times or more. This chain uses TRBV20-1 with TRBJ2-7; 10 bases line up with TRBD2. CDR3 size: 14 residues. V lost 0 bases to trimming and J lost 2 bases; unmatched junction nucleotides: 1. Per germline, CDR1 DFQATT and CDR2 SNEGSKA (reference sequence). CDR3 in DNA: TGCAGTGCTAGAGATGGGACTAGCGCCTACGAGCAGTACTTC. As protein: CSARDGTSAYEQYF.

In this sample, this clonotype turned up a few times. V usage is TRBV20-1 and J usage is TRBJ2-1, with D possibly TRBD1 on 5 matching bases. This CDR3 is 12 amino acids long. With 5 bases removed from V and 6 bases from J, the gap between germline ends came to 11 bases. Germline CDR1 reads DFQATT; CDR2 reads SNEGSKA (reference sequence). The CDR3 protein is CSAGASVNEQFF. The CDR3 nucleotides are TGCAGTGCTGGGGCTAGTGTCAATGAGCAGTTCTTC.

This clonotype occurred many times. The chain links TRBV7-2 to TRBJ1-2; 7 bases line up with TRBD1. Germline V gene lookup returns CDR1 SGHTA and CDR2 FQGNSA. The CDR3 extends over 16 amino acids. The V gene end was trimmed by 8 bases and the J gene end by 4 bases; junction bases not matched to a gene: 16. DNA for the CDR3: TGTGCCAGCCTAGGGGAGATTGGGACAGAGCTCTATGGCTACACCTTC. Protein: CASLGEIGTELYGYTF. The full variable domain, in which reference TRBV7-2 and TRBJ1-2 provide the parts outside the CDR3, is GAGVSQSPSNKVTEKGKDVELRCDPISGHTALYWYRQSLGQGLEFLIYFQGNSAPDKSGLPSDRFSAERTGGSVSTLTIQRTQQEDSAVYLCASLGEIGTELYGYTFGSGTRLTVV.

The chain recombines TRBV10-3 with TRBJ2-3, with D perhaps TRBD1 (5 bases). Trimming removed 0 bases at V and 0 bases at J, with 7 bases between. The CDR3 is 15 amino acids. From germline, CDR1 is ENHRY and CDR2 SYGVKD. This CDR3 is CAISESTESTDTQYF. CDR3 DNA: TGTGCCATCAGTGAGTCGACAGAGAGCACAGATACGCAGTATTTT.

This clonotype appeared many times. The chain recombines TRBV20-1 with TRBJ2-7, with D perhaps matching TRBD2 (6 bases). This CDR3 has 12 residues. Germline V lookup: CDR1 DFQATT, CDR2 SNEGSKA (reference sequence). Trimming shortened V by 3 bases and J by 3 bases, and 9 bases separated the two germline ends. The CDR3 reads CSAREGIYEQYF. CDR3 DNA sequence: TGCAGTGCTAGGGAGGGGATCTACGAGCAGTACTTC.